This T cell receptor beta chain was identified during a study of blood T cell repertoires in COVID-19. Study as a whole: Samples taken during acute and convalescent COVID-19 were collected in the United States, Italy and Spain. From T cells, B-cell-depleted T cells, or PBMCs came the material, which was cDNA or gDNA.

Patients at the Seattle site were enrolled during active infection and followed longitudinally. Source study methods: Using reference gene primer amplification, nucleated cell counts were estimated. Here immunoSEQ multiplex PCR was the method, and the copy in TCRdb shows in-frame clones only, minus some. D and trimming were read from the DNA, whereas the V and J calls and clone size are those reported in that table. The sample gives hundreds of thousands of clones, around 90% of which show up once; roughly 8% is in the top ten. This CDR3 region has 16 residues. Losses at the gene ends were 2 bases for V and 3 bases for J; bases not matched to a gene: 5. Germline CDR1 SGHNT, CDR2 YYREEE (reference sequence).

The receptor was isolated from a woman aged 45-60 years with COVID-19, enrolled during active disease. Specimen: peripheral blood. This chain uses TRBV5-4 with TRBJ1-5, with 10 bases aligning to TRBD1. The CDR3: CASSLGQGGPNQPQHF. CDR3 nucleotide sequence: TGTGCCAGCAGCTTAGGACAGGGGGGTCCCAATCAGCCCCAGCATTTT.